Listed here are 7 T cell receptor beta chains from one sample, sequenced in a study of blood T cells in healthy people across ages. Together with a sample-barcoded 5' primer, a J-beta primer mix was included in a second PCR lasting roughly 7 to 11 cycles. TCRdb analysed the 5' RACE reads with MiXCR anew, one entry per CDR3 protein. The table lists roughly 1,000,000 distinct CDR3 sequences, approximately 26% of them singletons. The same sample was also studied in work on T cells of mothers and their children.

Sequencing was done on a sample of blood. The receptors stem from a girl under 10 years old in good health.

The V gene is TRBV24-1, the J gene TRBJ2-5; 7 nucleotides match TRBD2. The junction had 4 bases not matched to a gene; V was cut back by 1 base and J by 3 bases. The V gene's germline CDR1 is KGHDR and CDR2 SFDVKD. This CDR3 is 15 amino acids long. CDR3 DNA: TGTGCCACCAGTGATTTTTGGGCGGGAGAAGAGACCCAGTACTTC. Amino acids: CATSDFWAGEETQYF.

There are a few counts of this clonotype. The chain uses TRBV7-3 and TRBJ2-5; TRBD2 agrees at 9 bases. The last part of the DNA fits TRBJ2-1 better; the J call may be wrong. Germline-derived CDR1 and CDR2 are SGHTA and FQGTGA. The CDR3 has 15 residues. The CDR3 is CASSVGTSPYNEQFF. CDR3 nucleotides: TGTGCCAGCAGCGTAGGGACTAGCCCCTACAATGAGCAGTTCTTC.

This sequence joins TRBV4-3 and TRBJ2-6; no reliable D call. The V and J ends lost 4 bases and 9 bases respectively, with 10 bases between them. CDR1 and CDR2 from the germline V gene are LGHNA and YSLEER. The CDR3 loop spans 13 amino acids. This chain's CDR3 is CASSPRRGNVLTF. The CDR3 nucleotides read TGCGCCAGCAGCCCCCGACGAGGCAACGTCCTGACTTTC.

This chain joins TRBV20-1 and TRBJ2-5; D uncertain. Trimming shortened V by 0 bases and J by 4 bases, and 18 bases separated the two germline ends. Looked up from germline, CDR1 is DFQATT and CDR2 is SNEGSKA (reference sequence). CDR3 length: 16 amino acids. The CDR3 DNA sequence: TGCAGTGCTAGAGATCGGGTTTCTACAGTCGGAGAGACCCAGTACTTC. The encoded protein is CSARDRVSTVGETQYF.

This clonotype has more than one count but fewer than ten. V usage is TRBV29-1 and J usage is TRBJ2-5, with a tentative D call TRBD2 (5 bases). The CDR3 loop spans 13 amino acids. CDR1 and CDR2 from the germline V gene are SQVTM and ANQGSEA. Trimming removed 6 bases from V and 0 bases from J, with 11 bases in between. CDR3 in amino acids: CSVSSGNQETQYF. Written as DNA, the CDR3 is TGCAGCGTGTCCAGCGGAAACCAAGAGACCCAGTACTTC.

This clonotype was seen a handful of times. This chain uses TRBV9 with TRBJ1-2; D gene uncertain. CDR3 length: 15 amino acids. Germline assignment: CDR1 SGDLS and CDR2 YYNGEE. V lost 4 bases to trimming and J lost 5 bases, with 18 bases between them. CDR3 sequence: CASSPRTELGYGYTF. CDR3 nucleotide sequence: TGTGCCAGCAGCCCTCGGACCGAATTGGGATATGGCTACACCTTC.

There are a few counts of this clonotype. The chain links TRBV4-1 to TRBJ1-2; perhaps TRBD1 as D (6 bases). V was pared by 6 bases and J by 0 bases, with 26 bases between. Germline V lookup: CDR1 MGHRA, CDR2 YSYEKL. The CDR3 runs 19 residues. In DNA, the CDR3 is TGCGCCAGCAGTCGCGGGGCCGGAACAGGGTTGAGGGCTAACTATGGCTACACCTTC. Translation gives CASSRGAGTGLRANYGYTF.